A selection of T cell receptor beta chains follows, all from one sample in a study of post-analysis software for immune sequencing data. One entry per CDR3 protein, called by TCRdb with MiXCR from the PCR reads. In the table there are fewer than 850,000 distinct CDR3 sequences, 25% to 30% of which are singletons. Sequenced input: blood. The receptors were gathered from a girl between 5 and 17 years old with multiple sclerosis. CDR3s include the opening cysteine and the closing phenylalanine or tryptophan. D genes are given only for firm matches. Some rows have no size entry. The others give once, few or many, or a class for an expanded clone.

NA TRBJ2-1 TRBV20-1 TRBD1 CSASERQGYNEQFF TGCAGTGCTAGCGAGAGACAGGGCTACAATGAGCAGTTCTTC
NA TRBJ1-5 TRBV6-6 NA CASTGGTYQPQHF TGTGCCAGCACAGGCGGAACATATCAGCCCCAGCATTTT
NA TRBJ2-5 TRBV28 NA CASSYEGGRWTQYF TGTGCCAGCAGCTACGAGGGGGGGCGTTGGACCCAGTACTTC
NA TRBJ1-5 TRBV12-3/TRBV12-4 NA CASSPGRLGNQPQHF TGTGCCAGCAGTCCAGGGAGATTGGGCAATCAGCCCCAGCATTTT
few TRBJ2-7 TRBV20-1 NA CRGPGGDSYEQYF TGCAGAGGGCCGGGGGGCGACTCCTACGAGCAGTACTTC
NA TRBJ1-1 TRBV20-1 NA CSATRPGSNTEAFF TGCAGTGCTACAAGACCGGGGAGCAACACTGAAGCTTTCTTT
many TRBJ1-2 TRBV12-3/TRBV12-4 TRBD1 CASSATGYGYTF TGTGCCAGCAGTGCGACAGGGTATGGCTACACCTTC
few TRBJ2-5 TRBV15 TRBD1 CATSGDRGHGETQYF TGTGCCACCAGCGGGGACAGGGGGCATGGAGAGACCCAGTACTTC
few TRBJ2-7 TRBV7-2 NA CASSLGPEYYEQYF TGTGCCAGCAGCTTAGGCCCCGAGTACTACGAGCAGTACTTC
few TRBJ2-3 TRBV5-1 NA CASSKRGRSTDTQYF TGCGCCAGCAGTAAAAGGGGACGCAGCACAGATACGCAGTATTTT
NA TRBJ2-1 TRBV5-4 TRBD2 CASSLTSSGGRNEQFF TGTGCCAGCAGCTTGACTTCTAGCGGGGGCCGCAATGAGCAGTTCTTC
NA TRBJ2-1 TRBV29-1 NA CSVESSRGYNEQFF TGCAGCGTTGAATCCTCCCGAGGCTACAATGAGCAGTTCTTC
NA TRBJ2-7 TRBV3-1 NA CAGSLMAGGPYEQYF TGTGCCGGCAGCCTCATGGCCGGGGGCCCCTACGAGCAGTACTTC
NA TRBJ2-7 TRBV10-2 TRBD2 CASSASRLAGSYEQYF TGCGCCAGCAGTGCATCTAGGCTAGCGGGCTCCTACGAGCAGTACTTC
NA TRBJ2-1 TRBV20-1 NA CSARDLVWGNEQFF TGCAGTGCTAGAGATCTGGTGTGGGGCAATGAGCAGTTCTTC
NA TRBJ2-6 TRBV29-1 NA CSAVVRDRLSGANVLTF TGCAGCGCCGTGGTCAGGGACCGTTTATCTGGGGCCAACGTCCTGACTTTC
few TRBJ1-2 TRBV13 NA CASSEQGIYGYTF TGTGCCAGCAGCGAACAGGGTATCTATGGCTACACCTTC
few TRBJ2-7 TRBV6-1 NA CASSRGRQGPLEQYF TGTGCCAGCAGTCGAGGTCGGCAGGGGCCCCTCGAGCAGTACTTC
NA TRBJ2-7 TRBV25-1 TRBD1 CASSEDRERYEQYF TGTGCCAGCAGTGAGGACAGGGAACGATACGAGCAGTACTTC
few TRBJ1-2 TRBV6-5 NA CASSSAEAGYTF TGTGCCAGCAGTTCCGCAGAGGCTGGCTACACCTTC
NA TRBJ1-1 TRBV6-2/TRBV6-3 NA CASRDPPTGAFF TGTGCCAGCAGAGACCCCCCCACTGGAGCTTTCTTT
few TRBJ2-3 TRBV20-1 TRBD2 CSARPLLAGGPGDTQYF TGCAGTGCTAGACCTCTCCTAGCGGGGGGGCCAGGGGATACGCAGTATTTT
NA TRBJ1-1 TRBV20-1 NA CSARDRPGLNTEAIF TGCAGTGCTAGAGATCGTCCGGGGTTGAACACTGAAGCTATCTTT
few TRBJ2-5 TRBV10-3 TRBD1 CATLGTGQETQYF TGTGCCACCCTAGGGACAGGTCAAGAGACCCAGTACTTC
NA TRBJ2-5 TRBV29-1 NA CSVEGWFEQQETQYF TGCAGCGTTGAAGGGTGGTTTGAACAGCAAGAGACCCAGTACTTC
NA TRBJ1-6 TRBV20-1 TRBD1 CSAKTGGGTPLHF TGCAGTGCGAAAACAGGGGGAGGAACACCCCTCCACTTT
few TRBJ2-5 TRBV5-6 NA CASSYLHTVGETQYF TGTGCCAGCAGTTACCTGCACACCGTCGGGGAGACCCAGTACTTC
few TRBJ2-6 TRBV5-1 NA CASSLVRAGANVLTF TGCGCCAGCAGCTTGGTTAGGGCTGGGGCCAACGTCCTGACTTTC